The rows below give T cell receptor beta chains drawn from one sample of a study of T cell changes during pregnancy in multiple sclerosis. Assay used: immunoSEQ multiplex PCR; TCRdb lists only in-frame clones, some missing. The sample has about 41,000 clones, 94% seen once. The sequences come from CD8+ T cells from peripheral blood mononuclear cells, collected in the third trimester of pregnancy. All receptors derive from a female donor with multiple sclerosis, enrolled in a pregnancy study. Each CDR3 is given with its conserved first and last residue. Clone size, where shown, is once, few, many, or a class for clones that have expanded.

clone_size j_call v_call cdr3_aa
NA TRBJ2-3 TRBV27 CASSLSLAGTDTQYF
NA TRBJ1-2 TRBV29-1 CSVVGQGDYGYTF
NA TRBJ2-7 TRBV15 CATSRGAEQYF
NA TRBJ2-7 TRBV27 CASSLTTGVEQYF
once TRBJ1-5 TRBV27 CASSLSYRVNQPQHF
NA TRBJ1-2 TRBV15 CATSSGLRRHGYTF
NA TRBJ1-1 TRBV7-9 CASSLSQGMNTEAFF
NA TRBJ2-1 TRBV6-1 CASSELETGGNEQFF
NA TRBJ2-7 TRBV28 CASTMDSSYEQYF
NA TRBJ1-5 TRBV28 CASSRQGARGQPQHF
NA TRBJ2-7 TRBV14 CASSPNARDSRYEQYF
NA TRBJ2-7 TRBV27 CASSSGQSYEQYF
NA TRBJ2-1 TRBV28 CASSLSTRGLPNEQFF
NA TRBJ1-1 TRBV7-8 CASSFRAGNTEAFF
NA TRBJ2-7 TRBV6-1 CASSEVGRDEQYF
once TRBJ2-1 TRBV6-4 CASSDGSNNEQFF
NA TRBJ2-5 TRBV6-5 CASSYAGPEETQYF
NA TRBJ2-6 TRBV19 CASSPLSSGANVLTF
NA TRBJ2-3 TRBV7-9 CASSSPGSRDTQYF
NA TRBJ2-7 TRBV4-2 CASSQDRAYEQYF
NA TRBJ2-7 TRBV6-5 CASSYWQGRLYEQYF
NA TRBJ1-2 TRBV29-1 CSVPPTGVNYGYTF
NA TRBJ2-1 TRBV5-4 CATRRGGYNEQFF
once TRBJ2-1 TRBV19 CASSILLSYNEQFF